The 25 T cell receptor beta chains given below trace back to one sample, sequenced in a study of early T cells in non-severe SARS-CoV-2 infection. TCRdb re-derived calls from the 5' RACE reads in MiXCR, one entry per CDR3 protein. The table records about 30,000 distinct CDR3 sequences, less than 6.5% of them present only once. Sample: whole blood. Receptor source: an adult who was a healthcare worker with PCR-confirmed SARS-CoV-2 infection or an uninfected control (not recorded which).

This clonotype was picked up many times. The rearrangement joins TRBV20-1 to TRBJ1-1; no definite D call. The CDR3 extends over 13 amino acids. V was shortened by 7 bases and J by 1 base, with 13 bases between the two germline ends. Germline V gene data show CDR1 as DFQATT and CDR2 as SNEGSKA (reference sequence). The CDR3 here is CSVFLSPNTEAFF. The DNA of the CDR3 is TGCAGTGTCTTTCTTTCACCGAACACTGAAGCTTTCTTT.

This clonotype was seen ten or more times. This chain links TRBV14 with TRBJ2-3, with 8 bases that match TRBD2. Germline V lookup: CDR1 SGHDN, CDR2 FVKESK. J was trimmed by 2 bases and V by 6 bases; bases with no gene match: 10. CDR3 length: 16 residues. The CDR3 region is CASSQKAGGFTDTQYF. The CDR3 DNA follows: TGTGCCAGCAGTCAGAAGGCGGGGGGATTCACAGATACGCAGTATTTT.

V usage is TRBV4-2 and J usage is TRBJ2-1; no firm D call. V lost 3 bases and J 5 bases, leaving 11 bases between the germline ends. Germline CDR1 reads LGHNA; CDR2 reads YNFKEQ. This CDR3 has 14 residues. In DNA, the CDR3 is TGTGCCAGCAGCCAGGTGGGCACCCACAATGAGCAGTTCTTC. The encoded protein is CASSQVGTHNEQFF.

This clonotype occurred many times. The chain couples TRBV11-2 to TRBJ2-1, with a possible D match to TRBD2 (5 bases). There are 14 residues in the CDR3. Trimming pared 4 bases from V and 0 bases from J, leaving 7 bases between. Germline loops: CDR1 SGHAT, CDR2 FQNNGV. The CDR3 sequence is CASSSLASYNEQFF. CDR3 DNA sequence: TGTGCCAGCAGCTCCCTAGCCTCCTACAATGAGCAGTTCTTC.

This clonotype was counted between two and nine times. The genes are TRBV28 and TRBJ1-1; D perhaps matches TRBD1 (5 bases). CDR1 is MDHEN and CDR2 is SYDVKM in the germline V gene. The ends were cut back, 6 bases at V and 7 bases at J, with 9 bases in the middle. This CDR3 is built from 11 residues. CDR3 in DNA: TGTGCCAGCAGCCCAGACAGTGAAGCTTTCTTT. Amino acids: CASSPDSEAFF. The full variable domain, in which reference TRBV28 and TRBJ1-1 provide the parts outside the CDR3, is DVKVTQSSRYLVKRTGEKVFLECVQDMDHENMFWYRQDPGLGLRLIYFSYDVKMKEKGDIPEGYSVSREKKERFSLILESASTNQTSMYLCASSPDSEAFFGQGTRLTVV.

The table lists this clonotype with many counts. The chain employs TRBV29-1 and TRBJ1-1, with TRBD1 identical over 9 bases. The CDR3 runs 13 residues. Trimming removed 7 bases from V and 3 bases from J; junction bases left unmatched: 6. Germline CDR1 and CDR2: SQVTM and ANQGSEA. The DNA of the CDR3 is TGCAGCGGCGGGGACAGGGAGGACACTGAAGCTTTCTTT. It codes for CSGGDREDTEAFF.

This clonotype was counted many times. The chain is built from TRBV9 and TRBJ1-2; 9 nucleotides agree with TRBD1. The V gene's germline CDR1 is SGDLS and CDR2 YYNGEE. CDR3 size: 16 residues. V dropped 5 bases and J dropped 2; count of bases not matched to a gene: 10. CDR3 nucleotide sequence: TGTGCCAGCAGAGGCCGGGGGGACAGGGCGAACTATGGCTACACCTTC. It specifies CASRGRGDRANYGYTF.

The sample holds many counts of this clonotype. CDR3 region: CASSLVLAGAAEQFF. CDR3 DNA: TGTGCCAGCAGCTTGGTACTAGCGGGGGCCGCAGAGCAGTTCTTC. The chain is built from TRBV5-4 and TRBJ2-1; 11 bases map to TRBD2. CDR3 length: 15 amino acids. After removal of 0 bases from V and 10 bases from J, the junction contained 6 bases not matched to a gene. The germline gives CDR1 SGHNT, CDR2 YYREEE (reference sequence).

This clonotype is medium-sized within its sample. This sequence joins TRBV2 and TRBJ2-1; 10 bases are shared with TRBD2. Germline V gives CDR1 SNHLY, CDR2 FYNNEI. Germline trimming cut 6 bases from V and 6 bases from J; bases unmatched to any gene: 8. The CDR3 is 15 amino acids. The CDR3 region has the DNA TGTGCCAGCAGCCAAACTAGCGGGGTTTTCAATGAGCAGTTCTTC. Translating gives CASSQTSGVFNEQFF.

This clonotype was seen a handful of times. V and J are TRBV19 and TRBJ2-7, with D possibly TRBD2 on 5 matching bases. Germline CDR1 LNHDA, CDR2 SQIVND (reference sequence). The CDR3 is made up of 14 amino acids. Trimming shortened V by 5 bases and J by 2 bases, and 13 bases separated the two germline ends. CDR3 sequence: CASSRGGEAYEQYF. The CDR3 DNA is TGTGCCAGTAGTCGGGGTGGGGAAGCCTACGAGCAGTACTTC.

This clonotype was counted between two and nine times. The chain links TRBV7-3 to TRBJ1-1; tentatively, D is TRBD1 (5 bases). The CDR3 spans 15 residues. CDR1 is SGHTA, CDR2 FQGTGA, per germline. V was pared by 1 base and J by 3 bases, with 12 bases between. Here the CDR3 DNA reads TGTGCCAGCAGCTTAATGTCGGGAGGGGACACTGAAGCTTTCTTT. Translated: CASSLMSGGDTEAFF.

Many counts were recorded for this clonotype. This sequence joins TRBV28 and TRBJ2-1, with 11 positions matching TRBD2. The V segment lost 5 bases and the J segment 4 bases; nucleotides outside the gene matches: 7. The CDR3 spans 16 residues. CDR1 is MDHEN, CDR2 SYDVKM, per germline. In DNA form, the CDR3 reads TGTGCCAGCAGTGTTGGGGGACTAGCGGAGTACAATGAGCAGTTCTTC. It yields the protein CASSVGGLAEYNEQFF.

This clonotype was observed once. A much larger clone is a single base away; this may be a read error. CDR3 DNA: TGTGCCAGCTCATCACCGTCTCCGGGACTAGATCGTGCCGGGGAGCTGTTTTTT. Amino acid sequence: CASSSPSPGLDRAGELFF. This sequence joins TRBV18 and TRBJ2-2, with 8 bases fitting TRBD2. Germline CDR1 and CDR2: KGHSH and LQKENI. This CDR3 spans 18 amino acids.

This clonotype was seen repeatedly, ten times or more. V gene TRBV27 combines with J gene TRBJ1-1; D ambiguous. The germline gives CDR1 MNHEY, CDR2 SMNVEV (reference sequence). Trimming left V 4 bases short and J 6 bases short, with 9 bases between. This CDR3 spans 12 amino acids. DNA of the CDR3: TGTGCCAGCAGTTCGGGAGTATCTGAAGCTTTCTTT. It specifies CASSSGVSEAFF.

Points on this clonotype: A read error may produce the germline difference seen at one junction end. CDR3 protein: CSLPRGGVTTEVFF. CDR3 in DNA: TGCAGCCTCCCCCGGGGGGGGGTTACCACTGAAGTTTTCTTT. V gene TRBV20-1 combines with J gene TRBJ1-1; TRBD1 is a possible D gene (5 bases). The CDR3 has 14 residues. Germline assignment: CDR1 DFQATT and CDR2 SNEGSKA (reference sequence).

This clonotype turned up a few times. The chain recombines TRBV4-3 with TRBJ2-3; no clear D gene. The CDR3 runs 14 residues. Deletions cut 0 bases from V and 2 bases from J, with 6 bases between. Germline V gene lookup returns CDR1 LGHNA and CDR2 YSLEER. CDR3 in amino acids: CASSQDRDTDTQYF. The DNA for the CDR3 is TGCGCCAGCAGCCAAGATAGGGACACAGATACGCAGTATTTT.

The chain has TRBV29-1 and TRBJ2-3; 9 bases line up with TRBD2. V was clipped by 3 bases and J by 3 bases; unmatched bases: 19. Germline V gene lookup returns CDR1 SQVTM and CDR2 ANQGSEA. The CDR3 totals 19 residues. The CDR3 nucleotides are TGCAGCGTTGAGTACGCCGACTTCGACCTAGCGGGACAAACAGATACGCAGTATTTT. It codes for CSVEYADFDLAGQTDTQYF.

The table lists this clonotype with many counts. CDR3 sequence: CASSPQRGLYTGELFF. Here the CDR3 DNA reads TGTGCCAGCAGTCCCCAAAGGGGGTTGTACACCGGGGAGCTGTTTTTT. The chain employs TRBV5-5 and TRBJ2-2, with D possibly matching TRBD1 (6 bases). The germline CDR1 and CDR2 sequences are SGHKS and YYEKEE (reference sequence). The CDR3 runs to 16 residues. The germline V and J ends were trimmed by 5 bases and 3 bases, with 17 bases remaining between them.

V is TRBV7-8 and J is TRBJ2-3; D unclear. V lost 0 bases and J lost 4, with 8 bases in between. The CDR3 spans 14 residues. The germline V gene encodes CDR1 SGHVS and CDR2 FQNEAQ. In nucleotides, the CDR3 is TGTGCCAGCAGCTTAGCGGCTAGATCAGATACGCAGTATTTT. It translates to CASSLAARSDTQYF.

This clonotype was seen a few times. The chain employs TRBV20-1 and TRBJ2-7; D uncertain. Germline V gene data show CDR1 as DFQATT and CDR2 as SNEGSKA (reference sequence). This CDR3 is 12 amino acids long. V lost 1 base, J lost 9 bases, and 13 bases lay in between. For the CDR3, the DNA is TGCAGTGCTAGAGTAGGCGGCTTGAGGCAGTACTTC. Translation gives CSARVGGLRQYF.

There are many counts of this clonotype. The chain links TRBV6-2 or TRBV6-3 to TRBJ2-3; 7 nucleotides agree with TRBD2. Germline CDR1 reads MNHEY; CDR2 reads SVGEGT. The length of the CDR3 is 16 residues. V lost 5 bases, J lost 6 bases, and 14 bases stayed unmatched. CDR3 residues: CASSPPASGHRDTQYF. The CDR3 DNA reads as TGTGCCAGCAGTCCCCCCGCTAGCGGTCATCGGGATACGCAGTATTTT.

The sample holds many counts of this clonotype. The chain is built from TRBV12-3 or TRBV12-4 and TRBJ1-5; 8 bases are shared with TRBD1. The V and J ends lost 6 bases and 9 bases, in that order; junction bases with no gene match: 7. The CDR3 has 13 amino acids. The CDR3 spells CASSADRAWPQHF. The CDR3 DNA reads TGTGCCAGCAGCGCGGACAGGGCCTGGCCCCAGCATTTT.

This clonotype occurred a few times. This rearrangement joins TRBV28 to TRBJ2-2, with a possible D match to TRBD1 (6 bases). V lost 4 bases to trimming and J lost 4 bases, with 10 bases between them. The CDR3 totals 14 residues. Germline V gene data show CDR1 as MDHEN and CDR2 as SYDVKM. As DNA, the CDR3 is TGTGCCAGCAGTTCAGGGGCACTCACCGGGGAGCTGTTTTTT. Encoded protein: CASSSGALTGELFF. The whole variable domain, remainder taken from reference TRBV28 and TRBJ2-2, is DVKVTQSSRYLVKRTGEKVFLECVQDMDHENMFWYRQDPGLGLRLIYFSYDVKMKEKGDIPEGYSVSREKKERFSLILESASTNQTSMYLCASSSGALTGELFFGEGSRLTVL.

This clonotype was recorded many times. CDR3 DNA: TGCAGTGCCCCCTCCCCTAGCGGGAGGGACTATGAGCAGTTCTTC. The encoded protein is CSAPSPSGRDYEQFF. The chain carries TRBV20-1 and TRBJ2-1, with 12 bases lining up with TRBD2. This CDR3 region has 15 residues. The germline CDR1 and CDR2 sequences are DFQATT and SNEGSKA (reference sequence). The trim removed 6 bases at V and 8 bases at J, leaving 11 bases unmatched.

This clonotype has at least ten counts. The chain has TRBV19 and TRBJ2-1, with 12 bases that match TRBD2. V shed 0 bases, J shed 3 bases, and the junction held 0 bases outside the gene matches. Germline CDR1 reads LNHDA; CDR2 reads SQIVND (reference sequence). The CDR3 runs 16 residues. The CDR3 sequence: CASSIETSGSYNEQFF. CDR3 bases: TGTGCCAGTAGTATAGAGACTAGCGGGAGCTACAATGAGCAGTTCTTC. Full variable domain (rest looked up from reference TRBV19 and TRBJ2-1): DGGITQSPKYLFRKEGQNVTLSCEQNLNHDAMYWYRQDPGQGLRLIYYSQIVNDFQKGDIAEGYSVSREKKESFPLTVTSAQKNPTAFYLCASSIETSGSYNEQFFGPGTRLTVL.